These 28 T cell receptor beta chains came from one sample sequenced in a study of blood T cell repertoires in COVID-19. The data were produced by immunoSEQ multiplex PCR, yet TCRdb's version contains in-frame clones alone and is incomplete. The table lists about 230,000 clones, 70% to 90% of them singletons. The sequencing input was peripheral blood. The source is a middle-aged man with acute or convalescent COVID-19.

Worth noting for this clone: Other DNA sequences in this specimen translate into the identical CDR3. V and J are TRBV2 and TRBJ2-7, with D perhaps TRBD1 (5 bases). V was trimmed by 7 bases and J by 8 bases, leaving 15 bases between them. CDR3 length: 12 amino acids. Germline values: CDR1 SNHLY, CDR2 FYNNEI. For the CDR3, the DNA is TGTGCCAGCATGGGAACCCCAGGGAAGCAGTACTTC. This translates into CASMGTPGKQYF. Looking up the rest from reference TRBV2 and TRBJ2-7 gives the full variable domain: EPEVTQTPSHQVTQMGQEVILRCVPISNHLYFYWYRQILGQKVEFLVSFYNNEISEKSEIFDDQFSVERPDGSNFTLKIRSTKLEDSAMYFCASMGTPGKQYFGPGTRLTVT.

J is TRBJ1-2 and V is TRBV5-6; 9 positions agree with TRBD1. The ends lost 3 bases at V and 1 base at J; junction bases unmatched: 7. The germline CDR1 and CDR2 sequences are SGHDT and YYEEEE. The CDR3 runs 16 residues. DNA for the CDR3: TGTGCCAGCAGCTCCGGGACAGGGTACGGTAACTATGGCTACACCTTC. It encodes CASSSGTGYGNYGYTF.

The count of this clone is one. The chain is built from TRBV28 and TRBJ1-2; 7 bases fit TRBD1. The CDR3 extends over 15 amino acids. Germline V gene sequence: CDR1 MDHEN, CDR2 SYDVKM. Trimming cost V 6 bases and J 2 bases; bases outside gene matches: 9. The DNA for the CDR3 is TGTGCCAGCAGCCCACAGGGGTCAGCGAACTATGGCTACACCTTC. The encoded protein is CASSPQGSANYGYTF.

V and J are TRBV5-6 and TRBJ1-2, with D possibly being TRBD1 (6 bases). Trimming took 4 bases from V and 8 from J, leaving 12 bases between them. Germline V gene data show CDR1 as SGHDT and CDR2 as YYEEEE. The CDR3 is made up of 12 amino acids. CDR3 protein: CASSQNRVGYTF. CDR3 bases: TGTGCCAGCAGCCAAAACAGGGTCGGCTACACCTTC.

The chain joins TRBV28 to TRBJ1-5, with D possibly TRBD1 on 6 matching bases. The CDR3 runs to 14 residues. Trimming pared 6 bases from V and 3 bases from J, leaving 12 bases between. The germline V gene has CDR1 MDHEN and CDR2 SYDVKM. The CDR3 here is CASSRGGTNQPQHF. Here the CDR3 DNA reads TGTGCCAGCAGCCGGGGGGGCACCAATCAGCCCCAGCATTTT.

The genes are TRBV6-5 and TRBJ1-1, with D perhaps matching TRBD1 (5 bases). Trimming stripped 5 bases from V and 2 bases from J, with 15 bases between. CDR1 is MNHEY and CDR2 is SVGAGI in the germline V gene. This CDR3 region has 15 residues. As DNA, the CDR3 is TGTGCCAGCAGTAAATCTACAGGACATAACACTGAAGCTTTCTTT. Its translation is CASSKSTGHNTEAFF.

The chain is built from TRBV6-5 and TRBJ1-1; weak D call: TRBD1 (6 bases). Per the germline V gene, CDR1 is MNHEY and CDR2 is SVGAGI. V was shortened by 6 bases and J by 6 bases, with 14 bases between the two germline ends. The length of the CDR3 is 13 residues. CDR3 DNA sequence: TGTGCCAGCAGGATATTAACAGGGTCTGAAGCTTTCTTT. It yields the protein CASRILTGSEAFF.

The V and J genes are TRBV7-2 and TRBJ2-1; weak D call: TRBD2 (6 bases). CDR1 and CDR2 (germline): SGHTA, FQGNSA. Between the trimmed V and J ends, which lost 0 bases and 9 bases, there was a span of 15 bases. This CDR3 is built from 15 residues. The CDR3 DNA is TGTGCCAGCAGCTTAGCAGTAGATAGCGGTGGTGAGCAGTTCTTC. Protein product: CASSLAVDSGGEQFF.

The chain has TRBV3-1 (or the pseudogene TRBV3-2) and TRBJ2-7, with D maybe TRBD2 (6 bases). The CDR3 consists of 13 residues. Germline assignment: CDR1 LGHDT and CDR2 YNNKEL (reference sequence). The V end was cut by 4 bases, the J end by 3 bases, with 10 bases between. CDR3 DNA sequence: TGTGCCAGCAGCCGGAGGGGCCTCTACGAGCAGTACTTC. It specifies CASSRRGLYEQYF.

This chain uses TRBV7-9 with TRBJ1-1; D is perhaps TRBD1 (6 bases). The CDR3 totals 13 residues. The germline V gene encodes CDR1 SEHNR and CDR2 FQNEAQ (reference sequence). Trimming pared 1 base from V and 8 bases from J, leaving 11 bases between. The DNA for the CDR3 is TGTGCCAGCAGCTTAGGGACAGAGCTAGAAGCTTTCTTT. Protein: CASSLGTELEAFF. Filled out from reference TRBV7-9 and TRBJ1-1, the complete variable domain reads DTGVSQNPRHKITKRGQNVTFRCDPISEHNRLYWYRQTLGQGPEFLTYFQNEAQLEKSRLLSDRFSAERPKGSFSTLEIQRTEQGDSAMYLCASSLGTELEAFFGQGTRLTVV.

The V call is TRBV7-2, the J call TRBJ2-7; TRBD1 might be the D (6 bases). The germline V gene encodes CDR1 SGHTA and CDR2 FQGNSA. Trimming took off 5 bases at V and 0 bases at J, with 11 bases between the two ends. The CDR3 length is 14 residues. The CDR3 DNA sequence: TGTGCCAGCAGCAAAGGGGGTAGCTCCTACGAGCAGTACTTC. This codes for CASSKGGSSYEQYF.

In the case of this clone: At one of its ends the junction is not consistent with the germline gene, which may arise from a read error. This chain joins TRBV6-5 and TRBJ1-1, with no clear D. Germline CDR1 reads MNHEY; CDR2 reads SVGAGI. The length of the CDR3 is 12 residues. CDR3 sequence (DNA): TGTGCCAGCAGTGACTCGCGGCCTGAAGCTTTCTTT. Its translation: CASSDSRPEAFF.

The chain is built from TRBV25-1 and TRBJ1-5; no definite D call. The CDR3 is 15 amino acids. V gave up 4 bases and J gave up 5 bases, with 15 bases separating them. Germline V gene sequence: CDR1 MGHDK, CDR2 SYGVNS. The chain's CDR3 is CASSGPGGYYQPQHF. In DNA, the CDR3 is TGTGCCAGCAGTGGACCCGGCGGGTACTATCAGCCCCAGCATTTT.

In DNA, the CDR3 is TGTGCCAGCAGCTTAAACTCCGCCCAAGAGACCCAGTACTTC. It translates to CASSLNSAQETQYF. J is TRBJ2-5 and V is TRBV7-6; D remains unclear. In germline, CDR1 is SGHVS, CDR2 FNYEAQ. The CDR3 contains 14 residues. Trimming shortened V by 2 bases and J by 1 base, and 8 bases separated the two germline ends.

In DNA, the CDR3 is TGTGCCTGGACAGGGCAAGGAAACACCATATATTTT. Translating gives CAWTGQGNTIYF. The chain links TRBV30 to TRBJ1-3; weak D call: TRBD1 (5 bases). This CDR3 is built from 12 residues. With 4 bases removed from V and 4 bases from J, the gap between germline ends came to 8 bases. Germline assignment: CDR1 GTSNPN and CDR2 SVGIG (reference sequence).

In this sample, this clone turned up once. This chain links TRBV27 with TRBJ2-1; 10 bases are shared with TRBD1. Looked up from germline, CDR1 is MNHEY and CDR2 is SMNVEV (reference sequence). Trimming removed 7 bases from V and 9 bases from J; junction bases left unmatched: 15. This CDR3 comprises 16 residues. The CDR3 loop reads CASTLKPLTGGGEQFF. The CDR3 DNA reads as TGTGCCAGCACCCTAAAACCCTTGACAGGGGGCGGTGAGCAGTTCTTC.

The CDR3: CASRRDRSTDTQYF. The CDR3 DNA follows: TGTGCCAGCAGGAGGGACAGATCCACAGATACGCAGTATTTT. This chain connects TRBV6-5 to TRBJ2-3, with 7 bases matching TRBD1. From germline, CDR1 is MNHEY and CDR2 SVGAGI. Trimming at V came to 6 bases and at J to 2 bases, leaving 5 bases not matched to a gene. The CDR3 runs 14 residues.

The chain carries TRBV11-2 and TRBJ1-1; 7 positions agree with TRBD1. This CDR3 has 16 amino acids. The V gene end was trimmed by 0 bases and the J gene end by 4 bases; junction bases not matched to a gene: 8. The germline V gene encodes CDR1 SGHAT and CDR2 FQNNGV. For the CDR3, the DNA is TGTGCCAGCAGCTTAGAGGTCGCAGGGGGTGGCACTGAAGCTTTCTTT. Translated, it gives CASSLEVAGGGTEAFF.

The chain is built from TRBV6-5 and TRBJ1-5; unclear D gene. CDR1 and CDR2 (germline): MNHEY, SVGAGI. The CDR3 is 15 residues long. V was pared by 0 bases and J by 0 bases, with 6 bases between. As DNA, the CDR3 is TGTGCCAGCAGTTACTCGTCAGTTAGCAATCAGCCCCAGCATTTT. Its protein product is CASSYSSVSNQPQHF.

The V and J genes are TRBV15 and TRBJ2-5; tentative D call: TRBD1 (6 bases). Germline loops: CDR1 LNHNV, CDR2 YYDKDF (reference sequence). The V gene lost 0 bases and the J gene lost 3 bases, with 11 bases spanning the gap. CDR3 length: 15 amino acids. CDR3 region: CATSRDDNREETQYF. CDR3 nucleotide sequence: TGTGCCACCAGCAGAGATGATAACAGGGAAGAGACCCAGTACTTC.

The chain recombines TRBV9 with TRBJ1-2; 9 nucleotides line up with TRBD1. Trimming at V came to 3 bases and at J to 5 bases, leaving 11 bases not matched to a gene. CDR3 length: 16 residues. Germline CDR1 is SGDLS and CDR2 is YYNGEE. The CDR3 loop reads CASSANNRGLLYGYTF. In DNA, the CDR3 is TGTGCCAGCAGCGCGAATAACAGGGGGCTGTTATATGGCTACACCTTC. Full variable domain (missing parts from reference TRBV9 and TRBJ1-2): DSGVTQTPKHLITATGQRVTLRCSPRSGDLSVYWYQQSLDQGLQFLIQYYNGEERAKGNILERFSAQQFPDLHSELNLSSLELGDSALYFCASSANNRGLLYGYTFGSGTRLTVV.

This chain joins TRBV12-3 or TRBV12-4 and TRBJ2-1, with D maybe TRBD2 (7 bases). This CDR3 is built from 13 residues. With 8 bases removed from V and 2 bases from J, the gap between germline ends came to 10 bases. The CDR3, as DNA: TGTGCCAGCGGCGGGGGCCCCTACAATGAGCAGTTCTTC. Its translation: CASGGGPYNEQFF.

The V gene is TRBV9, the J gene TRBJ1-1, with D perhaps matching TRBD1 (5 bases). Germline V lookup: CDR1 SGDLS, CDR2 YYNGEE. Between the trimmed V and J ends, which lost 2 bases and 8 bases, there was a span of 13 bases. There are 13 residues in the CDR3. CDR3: CASSVSSRTEAFF. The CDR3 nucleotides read TGTGCCAGCAGCGTTTCAAGCCGGACAGAAGCTTTCTTT.

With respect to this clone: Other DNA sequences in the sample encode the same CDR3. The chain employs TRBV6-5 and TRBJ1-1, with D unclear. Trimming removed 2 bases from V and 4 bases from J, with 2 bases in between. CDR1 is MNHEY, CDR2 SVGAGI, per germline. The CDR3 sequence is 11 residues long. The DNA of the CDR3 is TGTGCCAGCAGTTACCTCACTGAAGCTTTCTTT. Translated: CASSYLTEAFF.

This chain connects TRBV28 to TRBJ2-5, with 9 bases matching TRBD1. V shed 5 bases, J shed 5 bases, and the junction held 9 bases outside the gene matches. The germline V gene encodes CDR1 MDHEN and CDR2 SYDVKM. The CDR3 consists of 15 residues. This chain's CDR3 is CASSTPGQGLETQYF. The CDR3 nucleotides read TGTGCCAGCAGTACACCGGGACAGGGTCTGGAGACCCAGTACTTC.

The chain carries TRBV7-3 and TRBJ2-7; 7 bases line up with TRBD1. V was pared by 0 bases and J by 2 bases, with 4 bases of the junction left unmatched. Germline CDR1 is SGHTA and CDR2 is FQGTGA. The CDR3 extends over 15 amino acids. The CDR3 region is CASSLTAGGTYEQYF. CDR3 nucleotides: TGTGCCAGCAGCTTAACGGCAGGGGGAACCTACGAGCAGTACTTC.

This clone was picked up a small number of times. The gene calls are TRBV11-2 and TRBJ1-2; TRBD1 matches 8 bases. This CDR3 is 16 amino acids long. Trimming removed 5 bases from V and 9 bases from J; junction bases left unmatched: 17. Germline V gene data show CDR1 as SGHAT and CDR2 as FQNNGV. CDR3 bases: TGTGCCAGCAGCCGTCCCGGGACAGGCTCCCCTAGGAGCTACACCTTC. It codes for CASSRPGTGSPRSYTF. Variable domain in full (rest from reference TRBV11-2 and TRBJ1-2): EAGVAQSPRYKIIEKRQSVAFWCNPISGHATLYWYQQILGQGPKLLIQFQNNGVVDDSQLPKDRFSAERLKGVDSTLKIQPAKLEDSAVYLCASSRPGTGSPRSYTFGSGTRLTVV.

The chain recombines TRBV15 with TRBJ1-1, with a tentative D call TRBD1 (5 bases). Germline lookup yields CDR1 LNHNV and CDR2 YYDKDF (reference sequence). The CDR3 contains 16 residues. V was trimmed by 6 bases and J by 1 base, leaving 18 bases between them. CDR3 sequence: CATRPGLSRANTEAFF. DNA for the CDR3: TGTGCCACCAGGCCGGGACTCAGTAGGGCGAACACTGAAGCTTTCTTT. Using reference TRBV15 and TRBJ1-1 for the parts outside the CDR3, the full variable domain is DAMVIQNPRYQVTQFGKPVTLSCSQTLNHNVMYWYQQKSSQAPKLLFHYYDKDFNNEADTPDNFQSRRPNTSFCFLDIRSPGLGDTAMYLCATRPGLSRANTEAFFGQGTRLTVV.